Presented here are 20 T cell receptor beta chains from one specimen sequenced in a study of T cell responses to AZD1222 COVID-19 vaccine. TCRdb's table, derived via immunoSEQ multiplex PCR, lists solely in-frame clones and lacks some. The sample shows approximately 120,000 clones, about nine tenths of them seen only once. The sequences come from peripheral blood, collected 28 days after the second AZD1222 dose. The receptors come from an adult who received the AZD1222 COVID-19 vaccine.

The chain uses TRBV18 and TRBJ1-1; 9 positions agree with TRBD1. CDR1 KGHSH and CDR2 LQKENI come from the germline V gene. This CDR3 is 16 amino acids long. V lost 3 bases, J lost 5 bases, and 10 bases stayed unmatched. CDR3 amino acids: CASSPLNRGLGTEAFF. The CDR3 DNA follows: TGTGCCAGCTCACCGCTTAACAGGGGGCTCGGGACTGAAGCTTTCTTT. Full variable domain (rest looked up from reference TRBV18 and TRBJ1-1): NAGVMQNPRHLVRRRGQEARLRCSPMKGHSHVYWYRQLPEEGLKFMVYLQKENIIDESGMPKERFSAEFPKEGPSILRIQQVVRGDSAAYFCASSPLNRGLGTEAFFGQGTRLTVV.

The chain couples TRBV27 to TRBJ1-5; TRBD1 matches 8 bases. The CDR3 is 14 amino acids. Germline trimming cut 5 bases from V and 9 bases from J; bases unmatched to any gene: 9. Looked up from germline, CDR1 is MNHEY and CDR2 is SMNVEV (reference sequence). CDR3 region: CASSLRQGIRPQHF. CDR3 nucleotides: TGTGCCAGCAGTCTTCGACAGGGGATCCGGCCCCAGCATTTT.

For the CDR3, the DNA is TGTGCCAGCAGTGAGCAGCGGGGGGGCAGGGATGAGCAGTTCTTC. It yields the protein CASSEQRGGRDEQFF. The chain employs TRBV2 and TRBJ2-1; 10 bases line up with TRBD2. The J segment lost 8 bases and the V segment lost 3 bases, leaving 7 bases of the junction unmatched. This CDR3 is built from 15 residues. The germline V gene encodes CDR1 SNHLY and CDR2 FYNNEI.

The V gene is TRBV6-1, the J gene TRBJ1-6; D remains unclear. The CDR3 runs to 16 residues. V lost 3 bases to trimming and J lost 3 bases, with 12 bases between them. Germline CDR1 and CDR2: MNHNS and SASEGT. The CDR3 loop reads CASSDARVGYNSPLHF. The CDR3 DNA reads TGTGCCAGCAGTGATGCGAGGGTAGGCTATAATTCACCCCTCCACTTT.

The sample holds a few counts of this clone. The rearrangement joins TRBV6-2 or TRBV6-3 to TRBJ2-4; D tentatively fits TRBD1 or TRBD2 (5 bases each). V was clipped by 2 bases and J by 9 bases, with 17 bases between them. Germline lookup yields CDR1 MNHEY and CDR2 SVGEGT. This CDR3 has 15 residues. The CDR3 DNA reads TGTGCCAGCAGTTACCTGAGGGGCCAAGGGGTCATTCAGTACTTC. This gives the protein CASSYLRGQGVIQYF.

The genes are TRBV3-1 (or the pseudogene TRBV3-2) and TRBJ1-4, with D unclear. CDR3 length equals 13 residues. CDR1 and CDR2 from the germline V gene are LGHDT and YNNKEL (reference sequence). Trimming removed 4 bases from V and 0 bases from J, with 3 bases in between. As DNA, the CDR3 is TGTGCCAGCAGCCCCGCAACTAATGAAAAACTGTTTTTT. Translated, it gives CASSPATNEKLFF.

V and J are TRBV19 and TRBJ2-3, with TRBD1 matching over 9 bases. The CDR3 is made up of 13 amino acids. Germline V gene data show CDR1 as LNHDA and CDR2 as SQIVND (reference sequence). V dropped 4 bases and J dropped 8; count of bases not matched to a gene: 4. The CDR3 sequence is CASSRDRAATQYF. CDR3 bases: TGTGCCAGTAGTAGGGACAGGGCGGCTACGCAGTATTTT.

This rearrangement joins TRBV15 to TRBJ1-4; 7 nucleotides line up with TRBD1. J gave up 3 bases and V 0 bases, and 10 bases lay outside the gene matches. The CDR3 sequence is 18 residues long. Germline loops: CDR1 LNHNV, CDR2 YYDKDF (reference sequence). The DNA for the CDR3 is TGTGCCACCAGCAGAGACATTTCAGGGGGGGCCCCTAATGAAAAACTGTTTTTT. The encoded protein is CATSRDISGGAPNEKLFF.

The J gene is TRBJ1-1, the V gene TRBV7-9; D uncertain. The V and J ends lost 8 bases and 7 bases respectively, with 20 bases between them. The CDR3 spans 14 residues. Germline values: CDR1 SEHNR, CDR2 FQNEAQ (reference sequence). CDR3 region: CASGSPALSGEAFF. The CDR3 DNA sequence: TGTGCCAGCGGATCGCCAGCCCTATCGGGTGAAGCTTTCTTT.

V and J are TRBV30 and TRBJ2-3; a possible D gene is TRBD2 (6 bases). Germline assignment: CDR1 GTSNPN and CDR2 SVGIG (reference sequence). V was trimmed by 4 bases and J by 2 bases, leaving 16 bases between them. The CDR3 runs 15 residues. CDR3 nucleotides: TGTGCCTGGAAGCTCGGGGGAAGCGCCACAGATACGCAGTATTTT. This encodes CAWKLGGSATDTQYF.

The rearrangement links TRBV5-6 to TRBJ1-5; no firm D call. The CDR3 consists of 13 residues. Germline V gene data show CDR1 as SGHDT and CDR2 as YYEEEE. With 2 bases removed from V and 5 bases from J, the gap between germline ends came to 8 bases. CDR3 residues: CASSLSVDQPQHF. The CDR3 DNA reads as TGTGCCAGCAGCTTAAGTGTAGATCAGCCCCAGCATTTT.

This clone was recorded many times. V is TRBV5-6 and J is TRBJ2-2; D remains ambiguous. The CDR3 spans 15 residues. The V gene's germline CDR1 is SGHDT and CDR2 YYEEEE. Trimming took off 2 bases at V and 7 bases at J, with 15 bases between the two ends. CDR3 nucleotide sequence: TGTGCCAGCAGCTTTAGGTCCGATTACGGCGGGGAGCTGTTTTTT. Amino acid sequence: CASSFRSDYGGELFF.

In this sample, this clone turned up once. The rearrangement joins TRBV7-8 to TRBJ1-6, with 9 bases identical to TRBD1. V was clipped by 4 bases and J by 6 bases; unmatched bases: 4. The CDR3 contains 15 residues. Germline CDR1 reads SGHVS; CDR2 reads FQNEAQ. CDR3 amino acids: CASSWSGQGNSPLHF. In nucleotides, the CDR3 is TGTGCCAGCAGCTGGTCGGGACAGGGTAATTCACCCCTCCACTTT.

This clone was seen a single time. The genes are TRBV18 and TRBJ1-1, with D possibly matching TRBD1 (6 bases). The CDR3 runs to 14 residues. Germline V gene sequence: CDR1 KGHSH, CDR2 LQKENI. The ends were cut back, 7 bases at V and 2 bases at J, with 14 bases in the middle. CDR3: CASFWTASNTEAFF. CDR3 nucleotide sequence: TGTGCCAGCTTCTGGACAGCGAGTAACACTGAAGCTTTCTTT.

The genes are TRBV10-2 and TRBJ1-4; D uncertain. Trimming removed 1 base from V and 7 bases from J, with 13 bases in between. Germline V gene lookup returns CDR1 WSHSY and CDR2 SAAADI. The CDR3 length is 15 residues. CDR3 coding DNA: TGCGCCAGCAGTGAGTTCACCCATCCCCCTGAAAAACTGTTTTTT. Amino acid sequence: CASSEFTHPPEKLFF.

J is TRBJ1-1 and V is TRBV15; no reliable D call. CDR3 length: 14 amino acids. With 5 bases removed from V and 3 bases from J, the gap between germline ends came to 13 bases. CDR1 and CDR2 (germline): LNHNV, YYDKDF (reference sequence). The CDR3 DNA reads as TGTGCCACCAGCTACGAGGGAACATACACTGAAGCTTTCTTT. The encoded protein is CATSYEGTYTEAFF.

This chain connects TRBV19 to TRBJ1-5; D might be TRBD1 (5 bases). Trimming took 6 bases from V and 1 from J, leaving 10 bases between them. The CDR3 sequence is 14 residues long. Germline-derived CDR1 and CDR2 are LNHDA and SQIVND (reference sequence). The CDR3 DNA reads as TGTGCCAGTAGCCGGGACGCCAGCAATCAGCCCCAGCATTTT. It specifies CASSRDASNQPQHF.

The chain recombines TRBV19 with TRBJ2-1; maybe TRBD2 (5 bases). V shed 5 bases and J shed 0 bases, with 8 bases lying between them. Germline values: CDR1 LNHDA, CDR2 SQIVND (reference sequence). The CDR3 loop spans 14 amino acids. The CDR3, as DNA: TGTGCCAGTAGTCTCGGGGACTCCTACAATGAGCAGTTCTTC. It is translated as CASSLGDSYNEQFF.

The gene calls are TRBV13 and TRBJ1-5, with D unclear. V was shortened by 3 bases and J by 7 bases, with 10 bases between the two germline ends. CDR3 length equals 13 residues. CDR1 and CDR2 (germline): PRHDT, FYEKMQ (reference sequence). CDR3 protein: CASSFGPEQPQHF. Written as DNA, the CDR3 is TGTGCCAGCAGCTTCGGACCGGAGCAGCCCCAGCATTTT. The whole variable domain, filled in from reference TRBV13 and TRBJ1-5, reads AAGVIQSPRHLIKEKRETATLKCYPIPRHDTVYWYQQGPGQDPQFLISFYEKMQSDKGSIPDRFSAQQFSDYHSELNMSSLELGDSALYFCASSFGPEQPQHFGDGTRLSIL.

This chain connects TRBV9 to TRBJ1-1; TRBD1 matches at 7 bases. The CDR3 runs 14 residues. Looked up from germline, CDR1 is SGDLS and CDR2 is YYNGEE. J was trimmed by 7 bases and V by 0 bases; bases with no gene match: 6. The CDR3 region has the DNA TGTGCCAGCAGCGTAGGAGGGGGCAGGGATGAAGCTTTCTTT. It specifies CASSVGGGRDEAFF.